This record concerns one T cell receptor beta chain sequence. What it recognizes is unknown. Trimming left V 3 bases short and J 19 bases short, with 13 bases between. The CDR3 is 11 amino acids. These data originate in a study of T cells after yellow fever vaccination. Findings of the study overall: The CD4 compartment and the CD8 compartment contained a small share of clonotypes in common.

A universal primer site and UMIs were added as TCR cDNA was made by 5'RACE template switching. TCRdb analysed the 5' RACE reads with MiXCR anew, one entry per CDR3 protein. The data contain about 350,000 distinct CDR3 sequences, around 8.1% of them singletons. The specimen comprised PBMCs, sampled roughly 45 days after the first yellow fever vaccination. This rearrangement joins TRBV12-3 or TRBV12-4 to TRBJ1-6; D is unresolved. The sequence was collected from a man between 18 and 29 years old who received the YFV17D yellow fever vaccine. The CDR3 sequence is CASSLYGPPHF. CDR3 DNA sequence: TGTGCCAGCAGTTTGTACGGCCCGCCTCACTTT.